Below, 10 T cell receptor beta chains from the same sample are listed, as sequenced in a study of T-cell reconstitution after alpha-beta-depleted transplantation in children. Unique molecular identifiers featured in how the TCRbeta library was prepared. Each CDR3 protein is one row after TCRdb ran MiXCR on the PCR reads. The sample holds hundreds of thousands of distinct CDR3 sequences, about 15% seen once. Sequencing used PBMCs from the stem cell graft donor, obtained from the stem cell graft. The receptors stem from a human donor who donated a stem cell graft to a child with acute myeloid leukemia.

The chain is built from TRBV20-1 and TRBJ2-3; D may be TRBD1 or TRBD2 (6 bases each). Germline CDR1 is DFQATT and CDR2 is SNEGSKA (reference sequence). V lost 2 bases and J lost 0, with 15 bases in between. The CDR3 spans 16 residues. The CDR3 loop is CSARRGRGDSTDTQYF. The CDR3 bases are TGCAGTGCTAGAAGGGGTAGGGGGGATAGCACAGATACGCAGTATTTT.

Concerning this clonotype: This may come from a read error, since a much larger clone is one base off. This sequence joins TRBV20-1 and TRBJ1-3; D is unresolved. CDR1 DFQATT and CDR2 SNEGSKA come from the germline V gene (reference sequence). V lost 2 bases and J lost 4, with 12 bases in between. The CDR3 loop spans 14 amino acids. The CDR3 loop is CSARPSRAGNTIYF. The CDR3 bases are TGCAGTGCTAGACCGTCACGCGCCGGAAACACCATATATTTT.

The chain carries TRBV9 and TRBJ2-5; D uncertain. The CDR3 runs to 14 residues. CDR1 is SGDLS, CDR2 YYNGEE, per germline. V was clipped by 1 base and J by 5 bases, with 12 bases between them. The CDR3 here is CASSVLKDAETQYF. CDR3 bases: TGTGCCAGCAGCGTACTTAAGGACGCGGAGACCCAGTACTTC. Full variable domain (missing parts from reference TRBV9 and TRBJ2-5): DSGVTQTPKHLITATGQRVTLRCSPRSGDLSVYWYQQSLDQGLQFLIQYYNGEERAKGNILERFSAQQFPDLHSELNLSSLELGDSALYFCASSVLKDAETQYFGPGTRLLVL.

The chain uses TRBV20-1 and TRBJ2-2; D gene uncertain. This CDR3 is 16 amino acids long. V lost 3 bases and J lost 0, with 14 bases in between. Germline V gene data show CDR1 as DFQATT and CDR2 as SNEGSKA (reference sequence). The CDR3 here is CSASALSGANTGELFF. The DNA of the CDR3 is TGCAGTGCTAGCGCACTGTCTGGGGCGAACACCGGGGAGCTGTTTTTT.

This clonotype was counted a few times. This chain links TRBV7-2 with TRBJ1-1; no clear D. The CDR3 runs 15 residues. V lost 5 bases and J 1 base, leaving 14 bases between the germline ends. Germline CDR1 SGHTA, CDR2 FQGNSA. The CDR3 protein is CASSAPARGNTEAFF. DNA of the CDR3: TGTGCCAGCAGCGCCCCTGCACGGGGGAACACTGAAGCTTTCTTT.

This rearrangement joins TRBV7-2 to TRBJ1-5; 7 bases are shared with TRBD1. The ends lost 5 bases at V and 0 bases at J; junction bases unmatched: 4. The CDR3 sequence is 15 residues long. In germline, CDR1 is SGHTA, CDR2 FQGNSA. CDR3 in DNA: TGTGCCAGCAGCCCGACAGGGTTTAGCAATCAGCCCCAGCATTTT. Amino acids: CASSPTGFSNQPQHF. Complete variable domain (other parts from reference TRBV7-2 and TRBJ1-5): GAGVSQSPSNKVTEKGKDVELRCDPISGHTALYWYRQSLGQGLEFLIYFQGNSAPDKSGLPSDRFSAERTGGSVSTLTIQRTQQEDSAVYLCASSPTGFSNQPQHFGDGTRLSIL.

The genes are TRBV3-1 and TRBJ1-2, with D hard to call. Trimming removed 0 bases from V and 8 bases from J, with 4 bases in between. The germline CDR1 and CDR2 sequences are LGHDT and YNNKEL (reference sequence). The CDR3 is 11 residues long. The CDR3 loop reads CASSQEWGYTF. In DNA, the CDR3 is TGTGCCAGCAGCCAAGAGTGGGGCTACACCTTC.

Many counts were recorded for this clonotype. The genes are TRBV20-1 and TRBJ2-7; no reliable D call. CDR1 is DFQATT, CDR2 SNEGSKA, per germline (reference sequence). The CDR3 runs to 15 residues. The V end was cut by 0 bases, the J end by 7 bases, with 19 bases between. DNA for the CDR3: TGCAGTGCTAGAGATCCTAGTACGGGCCCCAAGGAGCAGTACTTC. It specifies CSARDPSTGPKEQYF.

This clonotype was counted only a few times. This sequence joins TRBV20-1 and TRBJ1-5, with D perhaps matching TRBD1 (5 bases). The V gene lost 5 bases and the J gene lost 5 bases, with 22 bases spanning the gap. CDR1 is DFQATT and CDR2 is SNEGSKA in the germline V gene (reference sequence). CDR3 length: 16 amino acids. DNA of the CDR3: TGCAGTGCTCCCTTACAGGACCGCGGGTTCGATCAGCCCCAGCATTTT. Its translation is CSAPLQDRGFDQPQHF.

This clonotype was detected many times. V usage is TRBV29-1 and J usage is TRBJ1-1; 8 bases map to TRBD1. CDR3 length: 14 residues. CDR1 SQVTM and CDR2 ANQGSEA come from the germline V gene. V shed 8 bases, J shed 1 base, and the junction held 9 bases outside the gene matches. CDR3 protein: CSSPTGVKNTEAFF. Written as DNA, the CDR3 is TGCAGCTCACCGACAGGGGTAAAGAACACTGAAGCTTTCTTT.